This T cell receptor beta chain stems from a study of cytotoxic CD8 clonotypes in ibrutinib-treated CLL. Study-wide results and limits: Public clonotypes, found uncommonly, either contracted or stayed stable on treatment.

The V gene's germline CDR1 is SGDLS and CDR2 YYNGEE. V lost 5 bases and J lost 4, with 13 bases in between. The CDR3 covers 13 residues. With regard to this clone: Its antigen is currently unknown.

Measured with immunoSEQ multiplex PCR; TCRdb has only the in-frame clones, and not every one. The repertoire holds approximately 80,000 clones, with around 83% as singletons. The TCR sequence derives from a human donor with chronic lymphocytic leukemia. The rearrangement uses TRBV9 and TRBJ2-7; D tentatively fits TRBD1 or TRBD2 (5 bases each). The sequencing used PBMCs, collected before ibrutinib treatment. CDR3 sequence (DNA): TGTGCCAGCAGTGGGGCAGGGAGTTACGAGCAGTACTTC. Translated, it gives CASSGAGSYEQYF. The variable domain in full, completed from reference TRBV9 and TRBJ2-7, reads DSGVTQTPKHLITATGQRVTLRCSPRSGDLSVYWYQQSLDQGLQFLIQYYNGEERAKGNILERFSAQQFPDLHSELNLSSLELGDSALYFCASSGAGSYEQYFGPGTRLTVT.